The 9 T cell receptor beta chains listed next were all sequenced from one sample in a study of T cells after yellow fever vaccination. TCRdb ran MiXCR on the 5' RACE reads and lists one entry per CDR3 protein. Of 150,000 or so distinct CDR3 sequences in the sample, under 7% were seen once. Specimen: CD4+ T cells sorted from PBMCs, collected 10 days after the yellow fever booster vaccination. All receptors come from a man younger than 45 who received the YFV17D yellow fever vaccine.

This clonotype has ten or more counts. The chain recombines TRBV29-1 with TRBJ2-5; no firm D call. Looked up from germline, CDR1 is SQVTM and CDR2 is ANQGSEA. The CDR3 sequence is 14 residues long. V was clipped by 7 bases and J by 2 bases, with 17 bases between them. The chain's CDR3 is CSGPPPAEQETQYF. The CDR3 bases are TGCAGCGGCCCTCCCCCCGCAGAACAAGAGACCCAGTACTTC.

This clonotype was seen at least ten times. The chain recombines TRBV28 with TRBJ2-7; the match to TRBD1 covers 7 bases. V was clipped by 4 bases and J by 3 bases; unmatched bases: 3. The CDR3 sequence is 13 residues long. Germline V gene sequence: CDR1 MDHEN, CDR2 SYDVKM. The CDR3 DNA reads TGTGCCAGCAGTTGGGGACAGATCTACGAGCAGTACTTC. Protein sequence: CASSWGQIYEQYF.

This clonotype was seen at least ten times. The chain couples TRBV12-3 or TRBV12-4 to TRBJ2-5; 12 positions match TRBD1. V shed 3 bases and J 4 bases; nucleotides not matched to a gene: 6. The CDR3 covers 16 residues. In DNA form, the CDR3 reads TGTGCCAGCAGTTTTAAAGGGACAGGGGGCCCAGAGACCCAGTACTTC. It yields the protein CASSFKGTGGPETQYF.

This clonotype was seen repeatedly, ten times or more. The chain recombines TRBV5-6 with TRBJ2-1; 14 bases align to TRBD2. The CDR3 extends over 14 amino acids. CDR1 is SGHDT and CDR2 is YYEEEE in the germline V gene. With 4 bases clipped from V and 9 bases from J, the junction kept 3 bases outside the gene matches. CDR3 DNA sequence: TGTGCCAGCAGCGAGGGACTAGCGGGAGCTGAGCAGTTCTTC. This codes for CASSEGLAGAEQFF.

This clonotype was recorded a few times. The CDR3 DNA is TGTGCCAGCAGCTTAGGACAGGCCAATCAGCCCCAGCATTTT. This encodes CASSLGQANQPQHF. This rearrangement joins TRBV5-6 to TRBJ1-5; 7 positions match TRBD1. The V segment lost 2 bases and the J segment 3 bases; nucleotides outside the gene matches: 2. The CDR3 covers 14 residues. The germline V gene encodes CDR1 SGHDT and CDR2 YYEEEE.

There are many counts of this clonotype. The CDR3, as DNA: TGCAGCGGGAGGACTAGCCTCACAGATACGCAGTATTTT. Its protein is CSGRTSLTDTQYF. The chain is built from TRBV29-1 and TRBJ2-3, with TRBD2 matching 8 bases. J gave up 2 bases and V 7 bases, and 5 bases lay outside the gene matches. Germline V gene lookup returns CDR1 SQVTM and CDR2 ANQGSEA. The CDR3 consists of 13 residues.

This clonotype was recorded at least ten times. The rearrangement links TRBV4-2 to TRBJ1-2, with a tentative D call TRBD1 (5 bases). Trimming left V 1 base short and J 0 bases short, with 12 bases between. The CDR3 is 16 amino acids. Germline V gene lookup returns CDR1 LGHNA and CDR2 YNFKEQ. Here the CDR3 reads CASSQVGGPANYGYTF. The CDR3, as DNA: TGTGCCAGCAGCCAAGTGGGGGGACCTGCTAACTATGGCTACACCTTC.

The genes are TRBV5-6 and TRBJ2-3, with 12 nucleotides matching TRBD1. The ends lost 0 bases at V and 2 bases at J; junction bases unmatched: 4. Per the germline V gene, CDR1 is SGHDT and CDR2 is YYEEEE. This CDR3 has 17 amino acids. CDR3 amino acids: CASSLALGQGATDTQYF. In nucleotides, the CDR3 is TGTGCCAGCAGCTTGGCTTTGGGACAGGGGGCCACAGATACGCAGTATTTT.

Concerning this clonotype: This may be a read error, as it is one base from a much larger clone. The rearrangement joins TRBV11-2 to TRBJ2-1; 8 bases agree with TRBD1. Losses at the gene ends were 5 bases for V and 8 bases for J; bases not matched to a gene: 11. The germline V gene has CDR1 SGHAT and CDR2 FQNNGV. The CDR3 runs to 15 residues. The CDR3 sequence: CASSLQGAQGDEQFF. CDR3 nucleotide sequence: TGTGCCAGCAGCCTCCAGGGGGCGCAGGGGGATGAGCAGTTCTTC.